These 24 T cell receptor beta chains were all obtained from the same sample, sequenced in a study of Ad26.COV2.S vaccination and SARS-CoV-2 variants. Clones were sequenced by immunoSEQ multiplex PCR, and TCRdb holds only the in-frame ones, with some missing. In the table there are roughly 680,000 clones, 70% to 90% of which are singletons. This sample's treatment: around 19 received Ad26.COV2.S at low or high dose, single or two shots; 5 received placebo; per-sample allocation not given. Day 63 after the first vaccine or placebo injection was the time point for sampling. The specimen comprised peripheral blood, sampled in a trial of Ad26.COV2.S vaccine versus placebo. These receptor sequences come from a person between 18 and 65 years old who received the Ad26.COV2.S COVID-19 vaccine or a placebo.

The chain uses TRBV11-2 and TRBJ1-4; D is possibly TRBD1 (6 bases). Germline assignment: CDR1 SGHAT and CDR2 FQNNGV. The CDR3 is made up of 19 amino acids. The germline V and J ends were trimmed by 1 base and 1 base, with 19 bases remaining between them. The DNA of the CDR3 is TGTGCCAGCAGCTTAGGGTCAACGACAGGAAGGGTAACTAATGAAAAACTGTTTTTT. Amino acid sequence: CASSLGSTTGRVTNEKLFF.

V usage is TRBV5-6 and J usage is TRBJ1-5, with no clear D. V dropped 4 bases and J dropped 0 bases, with 11 bases sitting between them. This CDR3 has 15 amino acids. CDR1 and CDR2 (germline): SGHDT, YYEEEE. The CDR3 region has the DNA TGTGCCAGCAGCACCGGACCGAATAGCAATCAGCCCCAGCATTTT. As protein: CASSTGPNSNQPQHF.

The gene calls are TRBV3-1 (or the pseudogene TRBV3-2) and TRBJ2-2; D is unresolved. Germline values: CDR1 LGHDT, CDR2 YNNKEL (reference sequence). This CDR3 has 13 residues. V was shortened by 2 bases and J by 6 bases, with 7 bases between the two germline ends. CDR3 nucleotides: TGTGCCAGCAGCCAATCAGGTTCCGGGGAGCTGTTTTTT. Its protein is CASSQSGSGELFF.

V and J are TRBV4-1 and TRBJ2-3, with D unclear. This CDR3 is 16 amino acids long. V lost 0 bases and J 0 bases, leaving 10 bases between the germline ends. Looked up from germline, CDR1 is MGHRA and CDR2 is YSYEKL. The CDR3 protein is CASSQDAAFSTDTQYF. CDR3 DNA: TGCGCCAGCAGCCAAGATGCTGCTTTTAGCACAGATACGCAGTATTTT.

This chain links TRBV6-5 with TRBJ1-5; no clear D gene. V lost 5 bases, J lost 9 bases, and 11 bases lay in between. From germline, CDR1 is MNHEY and CDR2 SVGAGI. The CDR3 extends over 12 amino acids. The CDR3 loop is CASSPSFGPQHF. In DNA form, the CDR3 reads TGTGCCAGCAGTCCTTCGTTTGGGCCCCAGCATTTT.

CDR3 in DNA: TGCGCCAGCAGCCGAGGACTAGCGGGAGGGATCTACGAGCAGTACTTC. Translated, it gives CASSRGLAGGIYEQYF. This sequence joins TRBV5-1 and TRBJ2-7; 15 bases are a match to TRBD2. Germline assignment: CDR1 SGHRS and CDR2 YFSETQ. The CDR3 length is 16 residues. V was pared by 4 bases and J by 3 bases, with 5 bases of the junction left unmatched.

This rearrangement joins TRBV5-1 to TRBJ1-5; 9 nucleotides align to TRBD1. The CDR3 has 14 amino acids. The V segment lost 4 bases and the J segment 7 bases; nucleotides outside the gene matches: 6. Germline-derived CDR1 and CDR2 are SGHRS and YFSETQ. The CDR3 is CASSTGTGSQPQHF. In DNA, the CDR3 is TGCGCCAGCAGCACTGGGACAGGGTCCCAGCCCCAGCATTTT.

The chain uses TRBV7-2 and TRBJ1-1; maybe TRBD1 (5 bases). CDR1 is SGHTA, CDR2 FQGNSA, per germline. V lost 1 base and J 5 bases, leaving 11 bases between the germline ends. This CDR3 is 14 amino acids long. The CDR3, as DNA: TGTGCCAGCAGCTTAGGTCCGGGGGGGACTGAAGCTTTCTTT. As protein: CASSLGPGGTEAFF.

This chain links TRBV10-1 with TRBJ1-3; D is undetermined. This CDR3 has 14 amino acids. Trimming shortened V by 3 bases and J by 2 bases, and 8 bases separated the two germline ends. CDR1 is WNHNN and CDR2 is SYGVQD in the germline V gene (reference sequence). The CDR3: CASSDRYPGNTIYF. The CDR3 nucleotides are TGCGCCAGCAGTGACCGATACCCTGGAAACACCATATATTTT.

The chain joins TRBV30 to TRBJ2-7; D not resolved. The CDR3 contains 12 residues. From germline, CDR1 is GTSNPN and CDR2 SVGIG (reference sequence). Trimming took 5 bases from V and 3 from J, leaving 11 bases between them. The CDR3 DNA reads TGTGCCTGGGGTCCAGCAGACTACGAGCAGTACTTC. Its translation: CAWGPADYEQYF.

The CDR3 nucleotides read TGTGCCAGTAGTACCGACAGGGGGACCCTTGAAAAACTGTTTTTT. It is translated as CASSTDRGTLEKLFF. The rearrangement uses TRBV19 and TRBJ1-4; 9 bases fit TRBD1. The CDR3 has 15 residues. Looked up from germline, CDR1 is LNHDA and CDR2 is SQIVND (reference sequence). Trimming took 4 bases from V and 7 from J; bases not matched to a gene: 7.

CDR3 loop: CASSFGLAGGTSSYNEQFF. CDR3 nucleotide sequence: TGTGCCAGCAGCTTTGGACTAGCGGGGGGCACTAGCTCCTACAATGAGCAGTTCTTC. This chain connects TRBV5-4 to TRBJ2-1, with TRBD2 matching 14 bases. With 2 bases clipped from V and 0 bases from J, the junction kept 7 bases outside the gene matches. The CDR3 spans 19 residues. The germline CDR1 and CDR2 sequences are SGHNT and YYREEE (reference sequence). The full variable domain, its missing parts supplied by reference TRBV5-4 and TRBJ2-1, is ETGVTQSPTHLIKTRGQQVTLRCSSQSGHNTVSWYQQALGQGPQFIFQYYREEENGRGNFPPRFSGLQFPNYSSELNVNALELDDSALYLCASSFGLAGGTSSYNEQFFGPGTRLTVL.

The chain has TRBV3-1 (or the pseudogene TRBV3-2) and TRBJ2-7; D gene unclear. This CDR3 has 15 residues. Trimming took 0 bases from V and 2 from J, leaving 11 bases between them. The germline CDR1 and CDR2 sequences are LGHDT and YNNKEL (reference sequence). CDR3 in amino acids: CASSQELVGTYEQYF. CDR3 bases: TGTGCCAGCAGCCAAGAGCTGGTGGGCACCTACGAGCAGTACTTC.

The gene calls are TRBV29-1 and TRBJ1-1; D is perhaps TRBD1 (5 bases). Trimming stripped 3 bases from V and 12 bases from J, with 8 bases between. The CDR3 loop spans 9 amino acids. CDR1 and CDR2 (germline): SQVTM, ANQGSEA. Here the CDR3 reads CSVEGTTFF. The CDR3 nucleotides read TGCAGCGTTGAGGGGACGACTTTCTTT.

V usage is TRBV3-1 (or the pseudogene TRBV3-2) and J usage is TRBJ2-5; 7 bases map to TRBD2. The trim removed 0 bases at V and 1 base at J, leaving 14 bases unmatched. This CDR3 comprises 19 residues. Germline V gene data show CDR1 as LGHDT and CDR2 as YNNKEL (reference sequence). The CDR3 sequence is CASSQDLGGGQAFQETQYF. As DNA, the CDR3 is TGTGCCAGCAGCCAAGATCTTGGGGGAGGGCAGGCGTTCCAAGAGACCCAGTACTTC.

Only a few counts were recorded for this clone. This chain connects TRBV10-3 to TRBJ2-3; no clear D gene. Germline V gives CDR1 ENHRY, CDR2 SYGVKD. The V end was cut by 8 bases, the J end by 3 bases, with 9 bases between. This CDR3 region has 12 residues. The CDR3 coding sequence is TGTGCCATCGCTCGGGTTACAGATACGCAGTATTTT. It codes for CAIARVTDTQYF.

The V gene is TRBV27, the J gene TRBJ2-3, with D possibly TRBD1 on 6 matching bases. Looked up from germline, CDR1 is MNHEY and CDR2 is SMNVEV (reference sequence). The CDR3 has 13 amino acids. Trimming left V 7 bases short and J 2 bases short, with 10 bases between. The CDR3 coding sequence is TGTGCCAGCAAGGGACAATACACAGATACGCAGTATTTT. Translated, it gives CASKGQYTDTQYF.

This clone occurred once. The V and J genes are TRBV6-5 and TRBJ2-5; D assignment may be TRBD1 or TRBD2 (5 bases each). Trimming left V 7 bases short and J 5 bases short, with 17 bases between. CDR3 length equals 14 residues. Germline values: CDR1 MNHEY, CDR2 SVGAGI. This CDR3 is CASTAVLWGETQYF. In DNA, the CDR3 is TGTGCCAGCACCGCAGTCCTTTGGGGGGAGACCCAGTACTTC.

This clone was detected only once. This chain links TRBV6-2 or TRBV6-3 with TRBJ1-5; TRBD1 matches at 8 bases. Germline V gene data show CDR1 as MNHEY and CDR2 as SVGEGT. This CDR3 spans 15 amino acids. With 2 bases clipped from V and 4 bases from J, the junction kept 4 bases outside the gene matches. CDR3 nucleotide sequence: TGTGCCAGCAGTTACGGACAGGGTCCTAATCAGCCCCAGCATTTT. This gives the protein CASSYGQGPNQPQHF.

The chain joins TRBV5-4 to TRBJ1-4, with D hard to call. The V and J ends lost 5 bases and 5 bases respectively, with 10 bases between them. The germline gives CDR1 SGHNT, CDR2 YYREEE (reference sequence). The CDR3 totals 13 residues. The CDR3 region is CASREVGNEKLFF. DNA for the CDR3: TGTGCCAGCAGGGAGGTGGGAAATGAAAAACTGTTTTTT.

V usage is TRBV6-5 and J usage is TRBJ2-7, with 10 bases lining up with TRBD2. The germline V gene has CDR1 MNHEY and CDR2 SVGAGI. With V trimmed by 6 bases and J by 3 bases, 8 bases remained unmatched. The CDR3 is made up of 15 amino acids. As DNA, the CDR3 is TGTGCCAGCAGCGCCCCGTCTAGCGGGAGCTACGAGCAGTACTTC. Translating it yields CASSAPSSGSYEQYF.

This sequence joins TRBV4-3 and TRBJ2-7; D gene unclear. The CDR3 extends over 14 amino acids. Trimming stripped 4 bases from V and 3 bases from J, with 13 bases between. Germline V CDR1 and CDR2: LGHNA, YSLEER. CDR3 loop: CASSPRTGYYEQYF. The DNA of the CDR3 is TGCGCCAGCAGCCCGAGGACGGGCTACTACGAGCAGTACTTC.

The chain recombines TRBV5-6 with TRBJ1-1; D is undetermined. V was clipped by 0 bases and J by 0 bases, with 9 bases between them. There are 15 residues in the CDR3. CDR1 SGHDT and CDR2 YYEEEE come from the germline V gene. This CDR3 is CASSLGVRLNTEAFF. For the CDR3, the DNA is TGTGCCAGCAGCTTGGGTGTCAGACTGAACACTGAAGCTTTCTTT. Full variable domain (missing parts from reference TRBV5-6 and TRBJ1-1): DAGVTQSPTHLIKTRGQQVTLRCSPKSGHDTVSWYQQALGQGPQFIFQYYEEEERQRGNFPDRFSGHQFPNYSSELNVNALLLGDSALYLCASSLGVRLNTEAFFGQGTRLTVV.

The chain couples TRBV21-1 to TRBJ2-7. TRBV21-1 is assigned pseudogene status. The CDR3 extends over 12 amino acids. CDR3 region: CASSKERYEQYF. CDR3 nucleotides: TGTGCCAGCAGCAAAGAAAGATACGAGCAGTACTTC.